This T cell receptor (beta chain) was identified during a study of human T cells and chemical hapten exposure. The wider study: Upper inner arm skin measuring about 2 cm by about 2 cm received 2% DPC for sensitization.

The library tagged individual cDNA molecules with unique molecular identifiers. TCRdb reprocessed the RACE reads with MiXCR, giving one entry per CDR3 protein. Of over 130,000 distinct CDR3 sequences listed, about 12% are singletons. Time point in this sample: patch test 2, 6 weeks after DPC sensitization. Treatment in this sample: therapeutic diphenylcyclopropenone sensitization with weekly scalp DPC. Specimen: whole blood, collected in connection with sensitization to the hapten diphenylcyclopropenone (DPC). This clonotype was obtained from a woman aged 45 to 65 with alopecia areata. Some clones in this sample may be carry-over from other donors' samples.

CDR3: CASSLLAYDQYF. In nucleotides, the CDR3 is TGTGCCAGCAGCTTGCTAGCTTATGACCAGTACTTC. This rearrangement joins TRBV7-2 to TRBJ2-5; maybe TRBD2 (5 bases). Germline CDR1 reads SGHTA; CDR2 reads FQGNSA. CDR3 length equals 12 residues. Trimming left V 3 bases short and J 10 bases short, with 12 bases between.